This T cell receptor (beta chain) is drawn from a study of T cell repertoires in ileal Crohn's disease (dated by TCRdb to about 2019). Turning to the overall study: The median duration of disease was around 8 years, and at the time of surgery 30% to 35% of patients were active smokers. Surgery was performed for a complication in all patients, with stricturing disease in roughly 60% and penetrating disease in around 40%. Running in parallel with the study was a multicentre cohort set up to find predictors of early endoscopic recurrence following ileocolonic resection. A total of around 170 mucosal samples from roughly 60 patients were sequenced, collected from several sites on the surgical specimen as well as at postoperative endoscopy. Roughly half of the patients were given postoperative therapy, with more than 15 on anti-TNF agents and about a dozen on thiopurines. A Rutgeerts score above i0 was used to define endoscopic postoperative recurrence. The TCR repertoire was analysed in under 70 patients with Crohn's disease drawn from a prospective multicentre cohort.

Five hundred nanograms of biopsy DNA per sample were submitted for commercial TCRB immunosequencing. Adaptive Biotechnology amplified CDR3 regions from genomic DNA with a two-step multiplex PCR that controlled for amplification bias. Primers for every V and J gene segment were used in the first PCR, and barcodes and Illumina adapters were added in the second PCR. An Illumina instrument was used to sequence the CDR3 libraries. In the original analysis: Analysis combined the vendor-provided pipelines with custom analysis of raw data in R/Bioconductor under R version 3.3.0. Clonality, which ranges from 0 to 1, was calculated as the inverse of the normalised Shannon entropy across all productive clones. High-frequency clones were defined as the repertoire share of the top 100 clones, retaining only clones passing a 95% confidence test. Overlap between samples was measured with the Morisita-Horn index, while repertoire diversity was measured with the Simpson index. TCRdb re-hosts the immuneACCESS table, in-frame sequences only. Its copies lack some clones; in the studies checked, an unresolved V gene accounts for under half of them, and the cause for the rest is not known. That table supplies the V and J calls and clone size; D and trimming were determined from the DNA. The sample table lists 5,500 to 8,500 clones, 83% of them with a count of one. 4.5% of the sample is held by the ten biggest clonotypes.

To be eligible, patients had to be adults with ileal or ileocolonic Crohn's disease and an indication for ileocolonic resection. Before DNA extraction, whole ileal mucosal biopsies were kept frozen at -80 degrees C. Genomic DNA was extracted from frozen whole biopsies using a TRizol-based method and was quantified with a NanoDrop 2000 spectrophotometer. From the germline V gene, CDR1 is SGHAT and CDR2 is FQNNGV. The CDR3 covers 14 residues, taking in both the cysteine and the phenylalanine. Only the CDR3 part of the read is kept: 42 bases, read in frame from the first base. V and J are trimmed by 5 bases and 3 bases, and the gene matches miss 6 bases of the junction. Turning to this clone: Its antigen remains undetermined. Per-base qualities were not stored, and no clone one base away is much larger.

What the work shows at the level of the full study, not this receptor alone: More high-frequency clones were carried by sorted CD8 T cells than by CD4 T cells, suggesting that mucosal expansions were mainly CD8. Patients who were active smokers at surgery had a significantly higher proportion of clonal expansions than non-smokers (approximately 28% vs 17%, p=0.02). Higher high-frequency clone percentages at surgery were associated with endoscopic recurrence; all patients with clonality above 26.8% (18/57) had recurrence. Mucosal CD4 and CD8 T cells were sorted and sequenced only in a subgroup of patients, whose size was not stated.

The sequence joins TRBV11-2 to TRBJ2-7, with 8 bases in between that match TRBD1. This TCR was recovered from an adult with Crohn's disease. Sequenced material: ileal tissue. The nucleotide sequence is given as TGTGCCAGCAGCCACGGACAGGGAAACTACGAGCAGTACTTC. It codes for CASSHGQGNYEQYF.